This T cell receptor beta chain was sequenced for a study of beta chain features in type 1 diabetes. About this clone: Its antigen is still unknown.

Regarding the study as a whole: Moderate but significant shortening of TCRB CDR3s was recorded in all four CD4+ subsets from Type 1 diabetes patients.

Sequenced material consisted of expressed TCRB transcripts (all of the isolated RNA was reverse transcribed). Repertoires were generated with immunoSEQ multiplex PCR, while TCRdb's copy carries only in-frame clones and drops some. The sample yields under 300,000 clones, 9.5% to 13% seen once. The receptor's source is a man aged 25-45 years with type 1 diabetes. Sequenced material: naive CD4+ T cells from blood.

The CDR3 region has the DNA TGTGCCAGCAGCTACTTGGGACAGGGAAACACTGAAGCTTTCTTT. Translating gives CASSYLGQGNTEAFF. The gene calls are TRBV7-2 and TRBJ1-1; TRBD1 matches at 9 bases. Trimming removed 4 bases from V and 2 bases from J; junction bases left unmatched: 5. The CDR3 contains 15 residues. Germline V gene data show CDR1 as SGHTA and CDR2 as FQGNSA.